The rows below give T cell receptor beta chains drawn from one sample of a study of cytomegalovirus exposure and HLA in healthy donors. Libraries were prepared by immunoSEQ multiplex PCR; TCRdb keeps only in-frame clonotypes and omits some of them. The sample lists roughly 84,000 clones; 70% to 85% were seen once. The sequencing input was PBMCs. The receptors come from a human donor in good health. Each CDR3 is given with its conserved first and last residue. The order of the fields is V gene, D gene, J gene, clone size, CDR3 protein, CDR3 DNA. D genes are given only for firm matches. The size of a clone is reported for some rows only, either as once, few or many, or as a class for expanded clones.

TRBV19	TRBD1	TRBJ1-1	NA	CASSRGPGQGEAFF	TGTGCCAGTAGTAGGGGACCGGGACAGGGGGAAGCTTTCTTT
TRBV27	TRBD2	TRBJ2-5	NA	CASSLYAGGGEETQYF	TGTGCCAGCAGTTTATATGCGGGGGGAGGAGAGGAGACCCAGTACTTC
TRBV29-1	NA	TRBJ2-5	NA	CSAEGHLQETQYF	TGCAGCGCCGAAGGACACCTCCAAGAGACCCAGTACTTC
TRBV29-1	NA	TRBJ1-3	NA	CSVDDSSGNTIYF	TGCAGCGTCGACGACAGCTCTGGAAACACCATATATTTT
TRBV19	TRBD1	TRBJ2-5	NA	CASSIRGGQGAGETQYF	TGTGCCAGTAGTATAAGAGGGGGACAGGGGGCAGGAGAGACCCAGTACTTC
TRBV10-3	TRBD2	TRBJ2-3	NA	CAITAGTRGTDTQYF	TGTGCCATCACGGCCGGGACTAGGGGCACAGATACGCAGTATTTT
TRBV20-1	NA	TRBJ1-1	once	CSAHRNTEAFF	TGCAGTGCTCACAGGAACACTGAAGCTTTCTTT
TRBV10-3	TRBD1	TRBJ1-2	medium-sized	CAISGRQGASGYTF	TGTGCCATCAGTGGCAGACAGGGGGCTTCTGGCTACACCTTC
TRBV14	NA	TRBJ2-1	NA	CASSQDMGQSSYNEQFF	TGTGCCAGCAGCCAAGATATGGGCCAAAGCTCCTACAATGAGCAGTTCTTC
TRBV9	TRBD1	TRBJ2-1	NA	CASSDLGTGVVDEQFF	TGTGCCAGCAGTGACTTAGGGACAGGGGTAGTGGATGAGCAGTTCTTC
TRBV4-2	NA	TRBJ2-7	few	CASSSAGDEQYF	TGTGCCAGCAGCTCCGCAGGGGACGAGCAGTACTTC
TRBV7-6	NA	TRBJ2-3	NA	CASSTLTDTQYF	TGTGCCAGCAGCACACTAACAGATACGCAGTATTTT
TRBV5-1	NA	TRBJ1-6	NA	CASSPQGSPLHF	TGCGCCAGCAGCCCTCAGGGTTCACCCCTCCACTTT
TRBV7-9	NA	TRBJ2-5	NA	CASDHKGGVEGQETQYF	TGTGCCAGCGATCATAAAGGGGGGGTCGAGGGGCAAGAGACCCAGTACTTC
TRBV5-5	NA	TRBJ1-2	NA	CASSLVLIEAYGYTF	TGTGCCAGCAGCTTGGTACTTATCGAGGCCTATGGCTACACCTTC
TRBV5-6	NA	TRBJ1-1	NA	CASSFYRERTEAFF	TGTGCCAGCAGCTTCTACAGGGAGAGGACTGAAGCTTTCTTT
TRBV11-2	TRBD1	TRBJ1-5	NA	CASSLDRVAPQHF	TGTGCCAGCAGCCTCGACAGGGTTGCACCCCAGCATTTT
TRBV27	TRBD1	TRBJ2-7	NA	CASSEYPATGDEQYF	TGTGCCAGCAGTGAATACCCCGCGACAGGGGATGAGCAGTACTTC
TRBV7-9	NA	TRBJ1-2	NA	CASNQAGGAGGYTF	TGTGCCAGCAACCAAGCGGGGGGCGCGGGAGGCTACACCTTC
TRBV7-9	TRBD2	TRBJ2-3	NA	CASSPWSGGSTDTQYF	TGTGCCAGCAGCCCCTGGTCGGGGGGAAGTACAGATACGCAGTATTTT
TRBV7-2	TRBD2	TRBJ2-1	NA	CASSLRTSGQWEEQFF	TGTGCCAGCAGCTTACGAACTAGCGGGCAATGGGAGGAGCAGTTCTTC
TRBV6-5	TRBD1	TRBJ1-5	NA	CASRPDRGPNQPQHF	TGTGCCAGCAGACCGGACAGGGGCCCCAATCAGCCCCAGCATTTT
TRBV15	NA	TRBJ2-3	NA	CATSRVISSTDTQYF	TGTGCCACCAGCAGAGTAATCTCTAGCACAGATACGCAGTATTTT
TRBV11-3	NA	TRBJ2-5	NA	CASSLGGQETQYF	TGTGCCAGCAGCCTCGGGGGACAAGAGACCCAGTACTTC
TRBV21-1	NA	TRBJ1-6	NA	CASSKARRSSYNSPLHF	TGTGCCAGCAGCAAGGCCCGGAGGAGCTCCTATAATTCACCCCTCCACTTT
TRBV6-1	NA	TRBJ2-7	NA	CASSEASVAAAYEQYF	TGTGCCAGCAGTGAAGCTTCCGTGGCGGCCGCCTACGAGCAGTACTTC
TRBV7-2	TRBD1	TRBJ1-1	once	CASSVRQGLIGTEAFF	TGTGCCAGCAGCGTAAGACAGGGTTTGATAGGCACTGAAGCTTTCTTT
TRBV2	TRBD1	TRBJ2-1	NA	CASSEAWTGNEQFF	TGTGCCAGCAGTGAAGCTTGGACAGGAAATGAGCAGTTCTTC
TRBV5-5	NA	TRBJ2-7	NA	CASGSGGARNEQYF	TGTGCCAGCGGATCTGGGGGGGCGAGGAACGAGCAGTACTTC
TRBV7-6	TRBD1	TRBJ1-5	once	CASSLRQGSQPQHF	TGTGCCAGCAGCTTAAGACAGGGGTCACAGCCCCAGCATTTT
TRBV29-1	TRBD2	TRBJ2-1	once	CSDEGLAGGSSYNGQFF	TGCAGCGATGAGGGACTAGCGGGGGGGAGCTCCTACAATGGGCAGTTCTTC
TRBV5-1	TRBD1	TRBJ1-2	NA	CASSDGQGGNYGYTF	TGCGCCAGCAGTGATGGACAGGGGGGTAACTATGGCTACACCTTC